This paragraph reports one T cell receptor (beta chain). Its antigen is still unknown. The germline V and J ends were trimmed by 2 bases and 7 bases, with 14 bases remaining between them. This CDR3 has 14 residues. From germline, CDR1 is MNHNY and CDR2 SVGAGI (reference sequence). This record comes from a study of cytomegalovirus exposure and HLA in healthy donors. Study-level points and caveats: Cytomegalovirus association was assigned to about 150 TCR beta chains. Reports credit the classifier with highly specific, highly sensitive diagnosis of cytomegalovirus status. First-cohort TCR clusters were later found to tend to co-occur in the approximately 110 validation repertoires.

The donors were in the approximately 120-subject validation cohort; that cohort was separate from the roughly 730-subject first cohort. Repertoires were generated with immunoSEQ multiplex PCR, while TCRdb's copy carries only in-frame clones and drops some. The table shows roughly 120,000 clones, with around nine tenths occurring only once. V gene TRBV6-6 combines with J gene TRBJ1-1, with D tentatively TRBD1 (5 bases). Sequenced material: PBMCs. The source of this sequence is a man younger than 35 in good health and CMV-seropositive. CDR3 protein: CASSYTGRANEAFF. CDR3 DNA: TGTGCCAGCAGTTACACCGGCAGGGCCAATGAAGCTTTCTTT.